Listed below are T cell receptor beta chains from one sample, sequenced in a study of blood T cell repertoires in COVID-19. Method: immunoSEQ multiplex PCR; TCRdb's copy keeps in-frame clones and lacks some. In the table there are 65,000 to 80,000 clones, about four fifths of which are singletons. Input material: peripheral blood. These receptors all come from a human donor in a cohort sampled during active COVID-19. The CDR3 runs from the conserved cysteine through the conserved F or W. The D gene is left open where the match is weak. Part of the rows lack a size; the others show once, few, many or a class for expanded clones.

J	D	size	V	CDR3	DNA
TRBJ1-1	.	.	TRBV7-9	CASSLVRDTDTEAFF	TGTGCCAGCAGCTTAGTACGCGACACCGACACTGAAGCTTTCTTT
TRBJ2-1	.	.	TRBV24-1	CATSDYLYNEQFF	TGTGCCACCAGTGATTATCTATACAATGAGCAGTTCTTC
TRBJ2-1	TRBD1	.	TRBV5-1	CASSPGQNIYNEQFF	TGCGCCAGCAGCCCGGGACAGAATATCTACAATGAGCAGTTCTTC
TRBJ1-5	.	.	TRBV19	CASSMLTTRGNQPQHF	TGTGCCAGTAGTATGTTAACGACCAGGGGAAATCAGCCCCAGCATTTT
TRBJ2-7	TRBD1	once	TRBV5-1	CASSVTGTGPSYEQYF	TGCGCCAGCAGCGTAACCGGGACAGGGCCCTCCTACGAGCAGTACTTC
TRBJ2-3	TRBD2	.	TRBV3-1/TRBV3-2	CASSQAPRLAGNTDTQYF	TGTGCCAGCAGCCAAGCCCCCCGACTAGCGGGGAACACAGATACGCAGTATTTT
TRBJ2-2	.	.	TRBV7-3	CASSPAGDGELFF	TGTGCCAGCAGCCCTGCCGGGGACGGGGAGCTGTTTTTT
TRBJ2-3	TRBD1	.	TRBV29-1	CSVTSRDRRPKQSSTDTQYF	TGCAGCGTTACGTCCAGGGACAGGAGACCGAAACAGTCTAGCACAGATACGCAGTATTTT
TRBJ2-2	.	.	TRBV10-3	CAIGRSGNTGELFF	TGTGCCATCGGTCGATCGGGTAACACCGGGGAGCTGTTTTTT
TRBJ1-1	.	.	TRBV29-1	CSVGAGGLGTEAFF	TGCAGCGTTGGGGCCGGGGGGCTTGGCACTGAAGCTTTCTTT
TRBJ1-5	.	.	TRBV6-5	CASSSDRSYQPQHF	TGTGCCAGCAGCTCGGACAGATCTTATCAGCCCCAGCATTTT
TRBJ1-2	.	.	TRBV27	CASSLGIGDTRYGYTF	TGTGCCAGCAGTTTGGGCATAGGGGACACCCGCTATGGCTACACCTTC
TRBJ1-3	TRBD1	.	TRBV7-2	CASSSRRDRGSGNTIYF	TGTGCCAGCAGCTCGCGCCGGGACAGGGGCTCTGGAAACACCATATATTTT
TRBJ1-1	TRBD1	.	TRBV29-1	CSAEDRGNTEAFF	TGCAGCGCCGAGGACAGGGGGAACACTGAAGCTTTCTTT
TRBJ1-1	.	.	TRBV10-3	CAISEGGTEAFF	TGTGCCATCAGTGAAGGGGGCACTGAAGCTTTCTTT
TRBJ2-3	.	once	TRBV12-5	CASGLVGGEADTQYF	TGTGCTAGTGGTTTGGTTGGCGGGGAGGCAGATACGCAGTATTTT
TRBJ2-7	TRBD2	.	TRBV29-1	CSVSGLAGTYRTYEQYF	TGCAGCGTTTCGGGACTAGCGGGAACCTATCGAACCTACGAGCAGTACTTC
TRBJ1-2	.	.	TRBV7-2	CASSLATVSNYGYTF	TGTGCCAGCAGCTTAGCGACAGTCTCTAACTATGGCTACACCTTC
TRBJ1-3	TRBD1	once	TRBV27	CASSLRALTGGITGNTIYF	TGTGCCAGCAGTTTGAGGGCCCTCACAGGGGGCATCACTGGAAACACCATATATTTT
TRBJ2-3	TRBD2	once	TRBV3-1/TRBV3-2	CASSQGLAGATDTQYF	TGTGCCAGCAGCCAAGGGCTAGCGGGGGCCACAGATACGCAGTATTTT
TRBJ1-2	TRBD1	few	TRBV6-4	CASSPGTEGGGYTF	TGTGCCAGCAGTCCTGGGACAGAAGGTGGCGGCTACACCTTC
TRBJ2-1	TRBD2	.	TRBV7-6	CASSLAGLAGADNEQFF	TGTGCCAGCAGCTTAGCAGGACTAGCGGGGGCCGACAATGAGCAGTTCTTC
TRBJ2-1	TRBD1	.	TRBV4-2	CASTIRGHVDEQFF	TGTGCCAGCACCATAAGGGGGCACGTGGATGAGCAGTTCTTC
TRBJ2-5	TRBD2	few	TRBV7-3	CASSRSGTSGGETQYF	TGTGCCAGCAGCCGCTCCGGGACTAGCGGGGGTGAGACCCAGTACTTC
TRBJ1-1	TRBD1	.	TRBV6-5	CASRGQGAGNTEAFF	TGTGCCAGCAGAGGACAGGGGGCAGGTAACACTGAAGCTTTCTTT
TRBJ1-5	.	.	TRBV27	CASSLRGNQPQHF	TGTGCCAGCAGTTTAAGGGGGAATCAGCCCCAGCATTTT
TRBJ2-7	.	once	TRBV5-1	CASSPGHQTYEQYF	TGCGCCAGCAGCCCGGGACACCAAACCTACGAGCAGTACTTC
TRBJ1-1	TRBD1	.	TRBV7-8	CASSLFRTGGTEAFF	TGTGCCAGCAGCTTGTTCAGGACAGGGGGCACTGAAGCTTTCTTT
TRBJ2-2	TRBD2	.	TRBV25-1	CASGSAGANTGELFF	TGTGCCAGCGGTTCCGCGGGGGCGAACACCGGGGAGCTGTTTTTT
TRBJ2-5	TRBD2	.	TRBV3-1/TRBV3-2	CASNERGGWETQYF	TGTGCCAGCAATGAGCGGGGGGGATGGGAGACCCAGTACTTC
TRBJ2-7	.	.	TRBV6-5	CASSYSGGVAVEQYF	TGTGCCAGCAGTTACTCGGGCGGGGTGGCGGTGGAGCAGTACTTC
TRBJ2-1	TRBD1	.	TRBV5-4	CASSLVRGQYNEQFF	TGTGCCAGCAGCTTGGTCCGGGGACAGTACAATGAGCAGTTCTTC
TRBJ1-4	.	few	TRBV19	CASSPKNQGTGEKLFF	TGTGCCAGTAGTCCAAAGAACCAGGGTACAGGTGAAAAACTGTTTTTT
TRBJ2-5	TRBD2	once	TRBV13	CASSQGLAPQETQYF	TGTGCCAGCAGCCAAGGACTAGCCCCCCAAGAGACCCAGTACTTC
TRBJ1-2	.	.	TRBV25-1	CASSDRVTGYTF	TGTGCCAGCAGTGACAGGGTTACTGGCTACACCTTC
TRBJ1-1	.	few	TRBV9	CASSVVAGNTEAFF	TGTGCCAGCAGCGTAGTTGCCGGGAACACTGAAGCTTTCTTT
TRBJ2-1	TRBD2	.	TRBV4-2	CASSHTGTSGYNEQFF	TGTGCCAGCAGCCATACGGGGACTAGCGGATACAATGAGCAGTTCTTC
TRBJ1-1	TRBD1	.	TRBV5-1	CASSPTAGGNTEAFF	TGCGCCAGCAGCCCGACGGCAGGGGGCAACACTGAAGCTTTCTTT
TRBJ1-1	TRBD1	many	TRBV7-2	CASSLDGTGVTEAFF	TGTGCCAGCAGCTTAGACGGGACAGGGGTCACTGAAGCTTTCTTT
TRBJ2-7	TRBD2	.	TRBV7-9	CASSLPGTSGGAVHEQYF	TGTGCCAGCAGCTTACCCGGGACTAGCGGGGGGGCGGTACACGAGCAGTACTTC
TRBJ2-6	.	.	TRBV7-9	CASSPALGSGANVLTF	TGTGCCAGCAGCCCCGCGCTAGGTTCCGGGGCCAACGTCCTGACTTTC
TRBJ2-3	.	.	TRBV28	CASPPAGATDTQYF	TGTGCCAGCCCCCCTGCGGGGGCCACAGATACGCAGTATTTT
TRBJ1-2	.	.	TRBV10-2	CASSVGQGTLYTF	TGCGCCAGCAGTGTTGGCCAGGGAACACTCTACACCTTC
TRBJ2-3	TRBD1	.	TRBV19	CASSISGTDLDTQYF	TGTGCCAGTAGTATTTCTGGGACAGACCTGGATACGCAGTATTTT
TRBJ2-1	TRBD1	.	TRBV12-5	CASGLGDRGIYNEQFF	TGTGCTAGTGGTTTGGGGGACAGGGGGATATACAATGAGCAGTTCTTC